A single sample gave rise to the 13 T cell receptor beta chains below, sequenced in a study of T-cell memory formation after mild COVID-19. TCRdb called the 5' RACE reads again in MiXCR, with one record for every CDR3 protein. Counted here are under 350,000 distinct CDR3 sequences, 15% to 20% occurring once; the ten biggest clones make up more than 20%. The sequencing sample was made of PBMCs or a T cell subset sorted from them (not recorded which). The receptors shown here come from a man aged 18-30 years who had mild COVID-19 (a few samples of this study predate the infection). Cell type and time point are not known.

This clonotype was observed a few times. The chain has TRBV7-2 and TRBJ2-3, with 7 bases identical to TRBD1. This CDR3 has 16 residues. Germline V gene sequence: CDR1 SGHTA, CDR2 FQGNSA. V lost 0 bases to trimming and J lost 2 bases; unmatched junction nucleotides: 5. CDR3 amino acids: CASSLADRLITDTQYF. The CDR3 DNA follows: TGTGCCAGCAGCTTAGCGGACAGGTTGATCACAGATACGCAGTATTTT. Full variable domain (remainder filled in from reference TRBV7-2 and TRBJ2-3): GAGVSQSPSNKVTEKGKDVELRCDPISGHTALYWYRQSLGQGLEFLIYFQGNSAPDKSGLPSDRFSAERTGGSVSTLTIQRTQQEDSAVYLCASSLADRLITDTQYFGPGTRLTVL.

The V gene is TRBV21-1, the J gene TRBJ2-7; the table names TRBD1, a call not compared with the DNA. TRBV21-1 is flagged as a pseudogene. The CDR3 spans 15 residues. The CDR3 protein is CASRRTGYLIYEQYV. CDR3 in DNA: TGTGCCAGCAGACGGACAGGGTATCTTATTTACGAGCAGTACGTC.

The J gene is TRBJ1-5, the V gene TRBV20-1; D unresolved. Trimming left V 4 bases short and J 5 bases short, with 12 bases between. From germline, CDR1 is DFQATT and CDR2 SNEGSKA (reference sequence). This CDR3 spans 13 amino acids. The CDR3 spells CSAISRWDQPQHF. CDR3 DNA sequence: TGCAGTGCTATCTCACGGTGGGATCAGCCCCAGCATTTT.

This clonotype has a handful of counts. This chain joins TRBV4-1 and TRBJ2-6; D is unclear. The V gene's germline CDR1 is MGHRA and CDR2 YSYEKL. The CDR3 covers 15 residues. Trimming took 5 bases from V and 4 from J, leaving 12 bases between them. CDR3 sequence (DNA): TGCGCCAGCAGCAGAACTGGGGTCGGGGCCAACGTCCTGACTTTC. Amino acid sequence: CASSRTGVGANVLTF.

This clonotype has more than one count but fewer than ten. The chain carries TRBV7-2 and TRBJ1-5, with D perhaps matching TRBD1 (6 bases). Per the germline V gene, CDR1 is SGHTA and CDR2 is FQGNSA. The CDR3 is made up of 14 amino acids. Trimming stripped 5 bases from V and 2 bases from J, with 10 bases between. The CDR3 nucleotides are TGTGCCAGCAGCGAGAGACAGGGCAATCAGCCCCAGCATTTT. Protein: CASSERQGNQPQHF.

There are a few counts of this clonotype. The V call is TRBV18, the J call TRBJ1-2, with D perhaps matching TRBD1 (6 bases). CDR3 length: 15 amino acids. Trimming stripped 1 base from V and 4 bases from J, with 13 bases between. Germline V gives CDR1 KGHSH, CDR2 LQKENI. The CDR3 here is CASSPQGQPTYGYTF. In DNA, the CDR3 is TGTGCCAGCTCACCACAAGGACAGCCTACCTATGGCTACACCTTC.

The chain carries TRBV5-1 and TRBJ2-2; 8 bases are a match to TRBD1. The CDR3 totals 16 residues. Looked up from germline, CDR1 is SGHRS and CDR2 is YFSETQ. V dropped 1 base and J dropped 7; count of bases not matched to a gene: 9. The chain's CDR3 is CASSLIRGRNVGELFF. In nucleotides, the CDR3 is TGCGCCAGCAGCTTGATCAGGGGGCGGAACGTCGGGGAGCTGTTTTTT.

This chain links TRBV29-1 with TRBJ1-2; D is possibly TRBD1 (5 bases). In germline, CDR1 is SQVTM, CDR2 ANQGSEA. The CDR3 extends over 14 amino acids. The V gene lost 3 bases and the J gene lost 7 bases, with 18 bases spanning the gap. For the CDR3, the DNA is TGCAGCGTTGACGCAGCTGACAGTTTGGGTGGCTACACCTTC. Amino acids: CSVDAADSLGGYTF. Filled out from reference TRBV29-1 and TRBJ1-2, the complete variable domain reads SAVISQKPSRDICQRGTSLTIQCQVDSQVTMMFWYRQQPGQSLTLIATANQGSEATYESGFVIDKFPISRPNLTFSTLTVSNMSPEDSSIYLCSVDAADSLGGYTFGSGTRLTVV.

The chain joins TRBV20-1 to TRBJ2-3; 11 bases fit TRBD2. The CDR3 consists of 14 residues. V was clipped by 5 bases and J by 1 base; unmatched bases: 2. CDR1 is DFQATT and CDR2 is SNEGSKA in the germline V gene (reference sequence). The CDR3 DNA is TGCAGTGCTTTTAGCGGGGGGGGCACAGATACGCAGTATTTT. Protein sequence: CSAFSGGGTDTQYF.

This clonotype was found once. This sequence joins TRBV7-3 and TRBJ2-3, with 9 positions matching TRBD2. CDR1 and CDR2 (germline): SGHTA, FQGTGA. V lost 5 bases and J lost 2; bases outside the gene matches: 8. The CDR3 sequence is 16 residues long. The CDR3 region is CASSLEPGLATDTQYF. CDR3 nucleotides: TGTGCCAGCAGCCTTGAACCGGGACTAGCCACAGATACGCAGTATTTT.

This clonotype appeared many times. The rearrangement uses TRBV4-1 and TRBJ2-7; no clear D gene. Germline CDR1 and CDR2: MGHRA and YSYEKL. This CDR3 spans 16 amino acids. Trimming pared 1 base from V and 0 bases from J, leaving 13 bases between. CDR3 sequence: CASSQVLGRSSYEQYF. The CDR3, as DNA: TGCGCCAGCAGCCAAGTCCTCGGGCGGAGCTCCTACGAGCAGTACTTC.

This clonotype was counted a few times. This chain connects TRBV5-6 to TRBJ1-5; D might be TRBD1 (6 bases). Per the germline V gene, CDR1 is SGHDT and CDR2 is YYEEEE. This CDR3 comprises 13 residues. The germline V and J ends were trimmed by 5 bases and 4 bases, with 10 bases remaining between them. The CDR3 bases are TGTGCCAGCAGTTATGACAGGAATCAGCCCCAGCATTTT. Translated: CASSYDRNQPQHF. The entire variable domain, with the rest obtained from reference TRBV5-6 and TRBJ1-5, is as follows: DAGVTQSPTHLIKTRGQQVTLRCSPKSGHDTVSWYQQALGQGPQFIFQYYEEEERQRGNFPDRFSGHQFPNYSSELNVNALLLGDSALYLCASSYDRNQPQHFGDGTRLSIL.

The chain carries TRBV20-1 and TRBJ2-5, with 9 bases fitting TRBD1. The V gene end was trimmed by 3 bases and the J gene end by 3 bases; junction bases not matched to a gene: 2. CDR3 size: 13 residues. Per germline, CDR1 DFQATT and CDR2 SNEGSKA (reference sequence). In DNA form, the CDR3 reads TGCAGTGCTAGGGGGACAGGGAAAGAGACCCAGTACTTC. As protein: CSARGTGKETQYF.